A single sample gave rise to the 19 T cell receptor beta chains below, sequenced in a study of PD-1 blockade in classical Hodgkin lymphoma. The patients all showed relapse after autologous stem cell transplantation, while their brentuximab vedotin exposure varied. Repertoires were generated with immunoSEQ multiplex PCR, while TCRdb's copy carries only in-frame clones and drops some. The profile covers about 58,000 clones, with more than 85% appearing a single time and roughly a tenth taken by the ten largest. The sample here was peripheral blood mononuclear cells (PBMCs), taken before the second cycle of nivolumab. The source is a human donor with classical Hodgkin lymphoma.

This sequence joins TRBV7-3 and TRBJ2-3; D possibly corresponds to TRBD2 (5 bases). V lost 2 bases to trimming and J lost 4 bases, with 13 bases between them. This CDR3 contains 15 residues. In germline, CDR1 is SGHTA, CDR2 FQGTGA. The CDR3 DNA reads as TGTGCCAGCAGCTTAGTGGGGAGTATCGCAGATACGCAGTATTTT. This translates into CASSLVGSIADTQYF. The full variable domain, completed using reference TRBV7-3 and TRBJ2-3, is GAGVSQTPSNKVTEKGKYVELRCDPISGHTALYWYRQSLGQGPEFLIYFQGTGAADDSGLPNDRFFAVRPEGSVSTLKIQRTERGDSAVYLCASSLVGSIADTQYFGPGTRLTVL.

The rearrangement links TRBV7-9 to TRBJ2-7; 7 bases map to TRBD2. The germline V gene has CDR1 SEHNR and CDR2 FQNEAQ (reference sequence). V dropped 5 bases and J dropped 2; count of bases not matched to a gene: 3. CDR3 length: 13 residues. The CDR3 DNA follows: TGTGCCAGCAGCCAAAGCGGGGCCTACGAGCAGTACTTC. Translating gives CASSQSGAYEQYF.

V gene TRBV11-3 combines with J gene TRBJ2-3; no clear D. V dropped 5 bases and J dropped 2 bases, with 14 bases sitting between them. This CDR3 comprises 15 residues. Germline loops: CDR1 SGHNT, CDR2 YENEEA. CDR3 DNA sequence: TGTGCCAGCAGCAACCGTGGCGCCCTCACAGATACGCAGTATTTT. It specifies CASSNRGALTDTQYF.

This chain connects TRBV4-1 to TRBJ1-3, with D uncertain. V shed 0 bases and J shed 2 bases, with 8 bases lying between them. Germline V gene lookup returns CDR1 MGHRA and CDR2 YSYEKL. The CDR3 spans 15 residues. Written as DNA, the CDR3 is TGCGCCAGCAGCCAAGACTCCGCAGCTGGAAACACCATATATTTT. Amino acid sequence: CASSQDSAAGNTIYF.

V usage is TRBV6-1 and J usage is TRBJ2-7; 8 nucleotides match TRBD1. In germline, CDR1 is MNHNS, CDR2 SASEGT. Losses at the gene ends were 7 bases for V and 1 base for J; bases not matched to a gene: 6. The length of the CDR3 is 14 residues. CDR3 sequence: CASTPRQGSYEQYF. CDR3 bases: TGTGCCAGCACGCCGAGACAGGGGTCCTACGAGCAGTACTTC.

Here the CDR3 reads CASSLARGGQETQYF. CDR3 DNA: TGTGCCAGCAGCTTAGCGCGAGGGGGCCAAGAGACCCAGTACTTC. The rearrangement uses TRBV7-9 and TRBJ2-5; D possibly corresponds to TRBD1 (6 bases). Looked up from germline, CDR1 is SEHNR and CDR2 is FQNEAQ (reference sequence). The CDR3 runs 15 residues. Deletions cut 0 bases from V and 1 base from J, with 9 bases between.

V is TRBV30 and J is TRBJ2-5; 9 nucleotides align to TRBD2. The CDR3 is made up of 13 amino acids. Germline V gives CDR1 GTSNPN, CDR2 SVGIG (reference sequence). Trimming took 0 bases from V and 4 from J; bases not matched to a gene: 0. The CDR3 coding sequence is TGTGCCTGGAGTGTACTAGCGGGAGAGACCCAGTACTTC. It specifies CAWSVLAGETQYF.

This chain connects TRBV25-1 to TRBJ2-7; 9 bases are shared with TRBD2. Germline CDR1 reads MGHDK; CDR2 reads SYGVNS. V lost 5 bases to trimming and J lost 0 bases; unmatched junction nucleotides: 2. The CDR3 spans 14 residues. The chain's CDR3 is CASSPAGGSYEQYF. The CDR3 coding sequence is TGTGCCAGCAGTCCAGCGGGAGGCTCCTACGAGCAGTACTTC.

The chain joins TRBV7-9 to TRBJ2-2; unclear D gene. V lost 4 bases and J 0 bases, leaving 12 bases between the germline ends. This CDR3 spans 16 amino acids. Looked up from germline, CDR1 is SEHNR and CDR2 is FQNEAQ (reference sequence). The CDR3 protein is CASSSPDGANTGELFF. CDR3 DNA sequence: TGTGCCAGCAGCTCGCCGGACGGCGCGAACACCGGGGAGCTGTTTTTT.

The chain has TRBV30 and TRBJ1-4; D gene unclear. V lost 2 bases, J lost 1 base, and 5 bases lay in between. CDR1 and CDR2 from the germline V gene are GTSNPN and SVGIG (reference sequence). The CDR3 is made up of 13 amino acids. CDR3 amino acids: CAWSRGTNEKLFF. The CDR3 region has the DNA TGTGCCTGGAGTCGGGGAACTAATGAAAAACTGTTTTTT.

This rearrangement joins TRBV5-1 to TRBJ2-1; D might be TRBD2 (5 bases). This CDR3 has 15 residues. Trimming shortened V by 4 bases and J by 2 bases, and 13 bases separated the two germline ends. Per the germline V gene, CDR1 is SGHRS and CDR2 is YFSETQ. CDR3 loop: CASSHREATYNEQFF. CDR3 in DNA: TGCGCCAGCAGCCACCGGGAAGCGACCTACAATGAGCAGTTCTTC.

The DNA for the CDR3 is TGCGCCAGCAGCGGACCCGGGACTAGCGGGGGGGGTGAGACCCAGTACTTC. This codes for CASSGPGTSGGGETQYF. J is TRBJ2-5 and V is TRBV4-1, with TRBD2 matching over 16 bases. The CDR3 contains 17 residues. V was clipped by 5 bases and J by 5 bases; unmatched bases: 8. Germline CDR1 reads MGHRA; CDR2 reads YSYEKL.

The chain carries TRBV5-6 and TRBJ2-1; D possibly corresponds to TRBD1 (5 bases). V was pared by 4 bases and J by 2 bases, with 19 bases between. The germline CDR1 and CDR2 sequences are SGHDT and YYEEEE. This CDR3 region has 17 residues. CDR3 sequence (DNA): TGTGCCAGCAGCGGACCCCAGGGCGAAAGGACCTACAATGAGCAGTTCTTC. Translated, it gives CASSGPQGERTYNEQFF.

J is TRBJ2-7 and V is TRBV9; weak D call: TRBD2 (5 bases). Trimming cost V 0 bases and J 5 bases, with 18 bases left between them. The CDR3 is made up of 16 amino acids. Per germline, CDR1 SGDLS and CDR2 YYNGEE. DNA of the CDR3: TGTGCCAGCAGCGTAGATGGAATTGCTAGCATCGACGAGCAGTACTTC. It is translated as CASSVDGIASIDEQYF. Full variable domain (rest looked up from reference TRBV9 and TRBJ2-7): DSGVTQTPKHLITATGQRVTLRCSPRSGDLSVYWYQQSLDQGLQFLIQYYNGEERAKGNILERFSAQQFPDLHSELNLSSLELGDSALYFCASSVDGIASIDEQYFGPGTRLTVT.

The chain couples TRBV20-1 to TRBJ1-1; D might be TRBD1 (5 bases). CDR3 length: 10 residues. Per the germline V gene, CDR1 is DFQATT and CDR2 is SNEGSKA (reference sequence). CDR3 DNA sequence: TGCATCGGGGGAGGCACTGAAGCTTTCTTT. Protein: CIGGGTEAFF.

The chain has TRBV19 and TRBJ2-1; no reliable D call. Per the germline V gene, CDR1 is LNHDA and CDR2 is SQIVND (reference sequence). The CDR3 is 11 residues long. V shed 8 bases and J shed 7 bases, with 9 bases lying between them. The DNA for the CDR3 is TGTGCCAGTTGGGGAAGGAATGAGCAGTTCTTC. This encodes CASWGRNEQFF.

This clone was counted once. J is TRBJ1-5 and V is TRBV19; TRBD1 matches 10 bases. This CDR3 region has 16 residues. The trim removed 6 bases at V and 6 bases at J, leaving 11 bases unmatched. Germline assignment: CDR1 LNHDA and CDR2 SQIVND (reference sequence). The CDR3 DNA sequence: TGTGCCAGTAGCAGCGCCTGGGACAGGGGAAGTCAGCCCCAGCATTTT. Amino acids: CASSSAWDRGSQPQHF.

This chain links TRBV7-9 with TRBJ2-7; 9 nucleotides agree with TRBD1. CDR1 and CDR2 (germline): SEHNR, FQNEAQ (reference sequence). This CDR3 is 15 amino acids long. Germline trimming cut 5 bases from V and 3 bases from J; bases unmatched to any gene: 8. The CDR3 coding sequence is TGTGCCAGCAGCCCTCAGGACAGGGGTAGCTACGAGCAGTACTTC. Protein sequence: CASSPQDRGSYEQYF. Full variable domain (missing parts from reference TRBV7-9 and TRBJ2-7): DTGVSQNPRHKITKRGQNVTFRCDPISEHNRLYWYRQTLGQGPEFLTYFQNEAQLEKSRLLSDRFSAERPKGSFSTLEIQRTEQGDSAMYLCASSPQDRGSYEQYFGPGTRLTVT.

The CDR3 here is CASSIARLAGGPVTGYEQYF. CDR3 coding DNA: TGTGCCAGTAGTATAGCACGACTAGCGGGAGGGCCTGTAACGGGATACGAGCAGTACTTC. V usage is TRBV19 and J usage is TRBJ2-7; 14 nucleotides line up with TRBD2. V was clipped by 1 base and J by 4 bases; unmatched bases: 15. The CDR3 consists of 20 residues. The germline V gene has CDR1 LNHDA and CDR2 SQIVND (reference sequence). The whole variable domain, filled in from reference TRBV19 and TRBJ2-7, reads DGGITQSPKYLFRKEGQNVTLSCEQNLNHDAMYWYRQDPGQGLRLIYYSQIVNDFQKGDIAEGYSVSREKKESFPLTVTSAQKNPTAFYLCASSIARLAGGPVTGYEQYFGPGTRLTVT.